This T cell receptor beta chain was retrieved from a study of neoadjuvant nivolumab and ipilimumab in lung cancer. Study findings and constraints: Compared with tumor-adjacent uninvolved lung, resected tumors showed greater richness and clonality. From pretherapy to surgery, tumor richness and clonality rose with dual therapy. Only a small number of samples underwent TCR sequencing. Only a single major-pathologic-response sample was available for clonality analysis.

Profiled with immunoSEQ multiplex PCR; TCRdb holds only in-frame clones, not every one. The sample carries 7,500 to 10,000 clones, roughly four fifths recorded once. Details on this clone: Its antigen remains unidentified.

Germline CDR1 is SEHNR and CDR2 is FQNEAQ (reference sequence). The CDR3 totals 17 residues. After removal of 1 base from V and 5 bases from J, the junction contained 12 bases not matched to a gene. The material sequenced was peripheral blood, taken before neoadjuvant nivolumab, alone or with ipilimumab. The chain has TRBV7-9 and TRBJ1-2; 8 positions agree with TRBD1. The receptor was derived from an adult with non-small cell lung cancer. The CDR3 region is CASSLESQDRVYYGYTF. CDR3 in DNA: TGTGCCAGCAGCTTAGAGTCGCAGGACAGGGTTTATTATGGCTACACCTTC.